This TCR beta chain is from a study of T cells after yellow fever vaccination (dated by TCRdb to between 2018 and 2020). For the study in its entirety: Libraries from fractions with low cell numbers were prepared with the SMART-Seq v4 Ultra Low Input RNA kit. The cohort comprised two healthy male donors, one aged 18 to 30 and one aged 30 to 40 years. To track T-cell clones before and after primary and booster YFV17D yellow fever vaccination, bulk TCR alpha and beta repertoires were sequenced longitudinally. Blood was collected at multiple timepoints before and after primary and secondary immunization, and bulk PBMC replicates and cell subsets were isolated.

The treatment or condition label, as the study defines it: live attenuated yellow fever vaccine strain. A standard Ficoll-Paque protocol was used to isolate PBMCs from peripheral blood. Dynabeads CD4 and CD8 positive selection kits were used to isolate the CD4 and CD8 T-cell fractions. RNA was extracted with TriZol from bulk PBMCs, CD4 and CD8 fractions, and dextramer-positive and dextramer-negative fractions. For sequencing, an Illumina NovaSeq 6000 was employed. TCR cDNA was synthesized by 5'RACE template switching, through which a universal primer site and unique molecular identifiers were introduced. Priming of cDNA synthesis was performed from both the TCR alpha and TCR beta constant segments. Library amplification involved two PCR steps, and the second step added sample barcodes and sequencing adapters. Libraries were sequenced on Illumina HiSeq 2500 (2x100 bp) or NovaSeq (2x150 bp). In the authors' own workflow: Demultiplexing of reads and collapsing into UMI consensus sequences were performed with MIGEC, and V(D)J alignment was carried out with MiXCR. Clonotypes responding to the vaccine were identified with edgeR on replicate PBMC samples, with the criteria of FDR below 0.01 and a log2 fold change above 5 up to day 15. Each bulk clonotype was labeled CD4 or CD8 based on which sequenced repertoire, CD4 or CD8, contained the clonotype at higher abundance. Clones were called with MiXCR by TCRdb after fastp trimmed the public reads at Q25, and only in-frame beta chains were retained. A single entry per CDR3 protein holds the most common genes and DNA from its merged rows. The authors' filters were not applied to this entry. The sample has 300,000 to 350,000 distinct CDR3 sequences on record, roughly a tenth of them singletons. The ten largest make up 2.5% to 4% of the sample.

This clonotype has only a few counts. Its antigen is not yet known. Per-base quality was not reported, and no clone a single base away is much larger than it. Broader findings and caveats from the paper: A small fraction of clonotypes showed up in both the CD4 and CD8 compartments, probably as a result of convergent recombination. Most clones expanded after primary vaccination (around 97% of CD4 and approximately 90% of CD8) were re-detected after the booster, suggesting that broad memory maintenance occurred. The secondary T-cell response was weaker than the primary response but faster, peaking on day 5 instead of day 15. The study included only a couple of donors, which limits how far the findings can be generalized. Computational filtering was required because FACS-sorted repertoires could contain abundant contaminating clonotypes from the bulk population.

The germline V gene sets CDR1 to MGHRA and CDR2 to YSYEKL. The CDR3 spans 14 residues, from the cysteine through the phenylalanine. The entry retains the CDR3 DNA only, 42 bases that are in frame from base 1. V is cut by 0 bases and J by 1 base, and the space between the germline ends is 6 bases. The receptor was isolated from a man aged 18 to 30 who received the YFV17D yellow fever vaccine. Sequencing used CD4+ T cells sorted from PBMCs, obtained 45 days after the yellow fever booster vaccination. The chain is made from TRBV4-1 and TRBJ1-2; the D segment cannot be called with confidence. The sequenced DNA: TGCGCCAGCAGCCAAGACTGGAATAACTATGGCTACACCTTC. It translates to CASSQDWNNYGYTF.